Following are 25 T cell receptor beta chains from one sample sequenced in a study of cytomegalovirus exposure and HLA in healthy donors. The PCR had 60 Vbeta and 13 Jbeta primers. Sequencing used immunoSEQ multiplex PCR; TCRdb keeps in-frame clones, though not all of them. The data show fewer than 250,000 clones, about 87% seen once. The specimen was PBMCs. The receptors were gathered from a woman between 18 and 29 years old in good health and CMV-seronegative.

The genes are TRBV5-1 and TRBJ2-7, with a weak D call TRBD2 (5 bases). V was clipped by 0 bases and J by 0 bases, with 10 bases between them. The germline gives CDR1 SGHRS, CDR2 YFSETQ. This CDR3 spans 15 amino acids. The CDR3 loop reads CASSLELESSYEQYF. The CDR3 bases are TGCGCCAGCAGCTTGGAACTAGAAAGCTCCTACGAGCAGTACTTC.

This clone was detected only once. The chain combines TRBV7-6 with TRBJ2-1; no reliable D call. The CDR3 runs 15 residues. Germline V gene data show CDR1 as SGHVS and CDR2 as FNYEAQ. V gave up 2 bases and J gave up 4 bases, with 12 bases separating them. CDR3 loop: CASSLLSSGYNEQFF. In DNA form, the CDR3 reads TGTGCCAGCAGCTTATTGAGCTCGGGTTACAATGAGCAGTTCTTC. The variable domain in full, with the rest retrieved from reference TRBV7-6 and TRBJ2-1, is GAGVSQSPRYKVTKRGQDVALRCDPISGHVSLYWYRQALGQGPEFLTYFNYEAQQDKSGLPNDRFSAERPEGSISTLTIQRTEQRDSAMYRCASSLLSSGYNEQFFGPGTRLTVL.

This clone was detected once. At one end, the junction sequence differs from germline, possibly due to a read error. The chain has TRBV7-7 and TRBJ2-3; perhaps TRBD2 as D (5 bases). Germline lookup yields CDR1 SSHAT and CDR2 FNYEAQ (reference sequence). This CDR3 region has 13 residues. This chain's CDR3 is CASSSHSADTQYF. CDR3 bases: TGTGCTAGCAGCTCACATAGCGCAGATACGCAGTATTTT.

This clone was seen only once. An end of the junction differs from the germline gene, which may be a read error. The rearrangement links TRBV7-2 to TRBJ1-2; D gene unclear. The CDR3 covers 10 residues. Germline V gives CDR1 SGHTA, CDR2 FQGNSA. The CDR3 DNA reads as TGTGCCAGCAGCCTCCCTATTAGTAACTTC. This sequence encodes CASSLPISNF.

In nucleotides, the CDR3 is TGTGCCAGCAGCAACCGGGACATTTCCTACGAGCAGTACTTC. As protein: CASSNRDISYEQYF. The gene calls are TRBV11-2 and TRBJ2-7; D is possibly TRBD1 (6 bases). Germline V CDR1 and CDR2: SGHAT, FQNNGV. CDR3 length: 14 residues. The ends were cut back, 5 bases at V and 1 base at J, with 12 bases in the middle.

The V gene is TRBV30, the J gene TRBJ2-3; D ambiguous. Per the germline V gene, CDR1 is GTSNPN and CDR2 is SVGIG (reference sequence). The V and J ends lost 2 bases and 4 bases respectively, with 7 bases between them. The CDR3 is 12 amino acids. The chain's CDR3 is CAWSSRADTQYF. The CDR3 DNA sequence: TGTGCCTGGAGTAGTAGAGCAGATACGCAGTATTTT.

The CDR3 bases are TGTGCCAGCAGCTTAGGGGGGGGACGATACTACGAGCAGTACTTC. Translating it yields CASSLGGGRYYEQYF. The chain couples TRBV11-2 to TRBJ2-7; 7 nucleotides align to TRBD2. CDR1 is SGHAT and CDR2 is FQNNGV in the germline V gene. The CDR3 consists of 15 residues. Unmatched junction bases numbered 6, after V lost 1 base and J lost 3 bases.

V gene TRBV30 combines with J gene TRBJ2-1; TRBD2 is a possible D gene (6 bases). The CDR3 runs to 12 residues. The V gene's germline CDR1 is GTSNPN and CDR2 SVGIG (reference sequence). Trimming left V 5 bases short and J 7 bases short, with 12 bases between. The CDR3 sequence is CAWSGLVNEQFF. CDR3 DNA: TGTGCCTGGTCGGGACTTGTAAATGAGCAGTTCTTC. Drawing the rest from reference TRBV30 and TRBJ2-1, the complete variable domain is SQTIHQWPATLVQPVGSPLSLECTVEGTSNPNLYWYRQAAGRGLQLLFYSVGIGQISSEVPQNLSASRPQDRQFILSSKKLLLSDSGFYLCAWSGLVNEQFFGPGTRLTVL.

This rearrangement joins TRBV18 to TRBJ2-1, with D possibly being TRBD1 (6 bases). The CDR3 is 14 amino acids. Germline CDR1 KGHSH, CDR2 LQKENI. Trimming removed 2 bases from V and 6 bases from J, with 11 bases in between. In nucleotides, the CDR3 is TGTGCCAGCTCACCATCCACAGGGATCAATGAGCAGTTCTTC. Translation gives CASSPSTGINEQFF.

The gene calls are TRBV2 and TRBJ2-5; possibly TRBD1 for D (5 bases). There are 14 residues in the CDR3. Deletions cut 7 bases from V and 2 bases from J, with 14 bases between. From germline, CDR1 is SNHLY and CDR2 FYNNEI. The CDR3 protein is CASNGQGTQETQYF. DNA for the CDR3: TGTGCCAGCAACGGTCAGGGAACTCAAGAGACCCAGTACTTC.

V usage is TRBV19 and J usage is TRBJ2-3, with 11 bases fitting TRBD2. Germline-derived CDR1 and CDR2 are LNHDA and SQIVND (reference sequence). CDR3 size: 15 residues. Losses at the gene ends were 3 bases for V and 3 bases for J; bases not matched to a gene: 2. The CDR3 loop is CASSMTSGTTDTQYF. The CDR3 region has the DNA TGTGCCAGTAGTATGACTAGCGGGACTACAGATACGCAGTATTTT.

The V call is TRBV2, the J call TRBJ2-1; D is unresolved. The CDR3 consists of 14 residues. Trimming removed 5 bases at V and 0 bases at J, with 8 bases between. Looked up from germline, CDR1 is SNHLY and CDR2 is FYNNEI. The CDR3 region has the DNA TGTGCCAGCAGTTTAGTAACCTCCTACAATGAGCAGTTCTTC. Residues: CASSLVTSYNEQFF.

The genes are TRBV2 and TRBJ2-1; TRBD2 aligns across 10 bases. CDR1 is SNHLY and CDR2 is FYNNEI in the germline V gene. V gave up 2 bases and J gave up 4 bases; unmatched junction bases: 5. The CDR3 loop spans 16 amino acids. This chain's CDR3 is CASSELAGVGYNEQFF. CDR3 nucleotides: TGTGCCAGCAGTGAACTAGCGGGAGTTGGTTACAATGAGCAGTTCTTC.

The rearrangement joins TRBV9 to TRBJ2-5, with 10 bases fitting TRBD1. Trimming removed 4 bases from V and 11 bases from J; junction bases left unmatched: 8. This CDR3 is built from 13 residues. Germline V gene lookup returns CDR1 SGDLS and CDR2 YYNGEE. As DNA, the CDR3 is TGTGCCAGCAGCTATGGACAGGGGGGAGAGCAGTACTTC. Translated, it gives CASSYGQGGEQYF.

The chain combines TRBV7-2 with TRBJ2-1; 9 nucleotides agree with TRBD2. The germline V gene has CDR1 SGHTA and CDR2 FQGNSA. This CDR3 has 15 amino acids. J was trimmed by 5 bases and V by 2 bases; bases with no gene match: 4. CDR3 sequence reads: CASSLSPSGDNEQFF. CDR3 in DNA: TGTGCCAGCAGCTTATCCCCTAGCGGGGACAATGAGCAGTTCTTC.

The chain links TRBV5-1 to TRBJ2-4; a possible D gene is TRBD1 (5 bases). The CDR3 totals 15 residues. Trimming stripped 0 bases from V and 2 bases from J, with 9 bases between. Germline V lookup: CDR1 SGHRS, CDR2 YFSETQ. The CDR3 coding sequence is TGCGCCAGCAGCTTGGGGGGCTTAACCAAAAACATTCAGTACTTC. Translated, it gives CASSLGGLTKNIQYF.

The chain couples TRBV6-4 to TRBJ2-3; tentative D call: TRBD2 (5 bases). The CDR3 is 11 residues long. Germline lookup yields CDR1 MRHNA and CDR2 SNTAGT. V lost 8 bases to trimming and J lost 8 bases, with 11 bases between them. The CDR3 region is CASPRVGTQYF. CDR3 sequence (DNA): TGTGCCAGCCCGAGGGTGGGTACGCAGTATTTT.

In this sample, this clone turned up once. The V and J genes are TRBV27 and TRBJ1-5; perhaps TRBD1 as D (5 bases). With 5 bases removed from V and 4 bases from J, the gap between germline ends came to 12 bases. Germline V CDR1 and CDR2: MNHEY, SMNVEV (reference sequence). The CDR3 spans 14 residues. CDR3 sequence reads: CASSRGVLNQPQHF. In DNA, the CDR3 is TGTGCCAGCAGTCGGGGGGTTCTAAATCAGCCCCAGCATTTT.

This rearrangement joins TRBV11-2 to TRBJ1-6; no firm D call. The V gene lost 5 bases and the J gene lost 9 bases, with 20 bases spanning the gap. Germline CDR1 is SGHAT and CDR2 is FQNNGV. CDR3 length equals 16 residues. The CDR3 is CASSTQGRVGGSPLHF. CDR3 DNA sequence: TGTGCCAGCAGCACCCAAGGAAGGGTAGGAGGTTCACCCCTCCACTTT.

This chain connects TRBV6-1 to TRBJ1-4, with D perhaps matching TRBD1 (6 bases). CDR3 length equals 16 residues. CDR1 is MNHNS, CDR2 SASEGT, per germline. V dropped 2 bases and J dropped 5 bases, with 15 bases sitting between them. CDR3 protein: CASSERWGGRNEKLFF. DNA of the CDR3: TGTGCCAGCAGTGAACGTTGGGGGGGCAGGAATGAAAAACTGTTTTTT.

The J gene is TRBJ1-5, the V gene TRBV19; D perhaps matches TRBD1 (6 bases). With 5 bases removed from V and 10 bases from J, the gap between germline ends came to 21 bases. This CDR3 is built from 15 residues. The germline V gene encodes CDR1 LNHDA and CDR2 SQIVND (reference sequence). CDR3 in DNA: TGTGCCAGTAGTGAGTCAACAGGGTCGGGTCCTCCCCAGCATTTT. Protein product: CASSESTGSGPPQHF.

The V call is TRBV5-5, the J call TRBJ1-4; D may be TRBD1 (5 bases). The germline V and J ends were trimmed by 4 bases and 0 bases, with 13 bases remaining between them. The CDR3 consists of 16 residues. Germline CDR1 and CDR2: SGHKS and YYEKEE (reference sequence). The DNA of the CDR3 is TGTGCCAGCAGCCCCGGGGGGACGTCAACTAATGAAAAACTGTTTTTT. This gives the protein CASSPGGTSTNEKLFF.

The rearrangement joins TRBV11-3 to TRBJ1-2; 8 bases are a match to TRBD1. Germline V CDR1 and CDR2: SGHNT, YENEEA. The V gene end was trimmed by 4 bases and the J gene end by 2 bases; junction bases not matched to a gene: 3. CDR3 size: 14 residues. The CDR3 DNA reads TGTGCCAGCAGCTCTGGACAGGGCAACTATGGCTACACCTTC. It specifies CASSSGQGNYGYTF.

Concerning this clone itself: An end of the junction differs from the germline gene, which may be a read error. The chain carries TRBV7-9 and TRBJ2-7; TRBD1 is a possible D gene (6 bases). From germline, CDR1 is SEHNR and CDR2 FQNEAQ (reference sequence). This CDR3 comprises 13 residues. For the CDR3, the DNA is TGTTCCAGCAGCTCCTCAGGGGCCAACGAGCAGTACTTC. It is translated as CSSSSSGANEQYF.

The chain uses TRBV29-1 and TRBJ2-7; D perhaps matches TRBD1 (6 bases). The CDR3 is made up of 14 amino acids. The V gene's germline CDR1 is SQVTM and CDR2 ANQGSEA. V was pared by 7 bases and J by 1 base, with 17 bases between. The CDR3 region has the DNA TGCAGCGCAGCCGGGACACAAACTTCCTACGAGCAGTACTTC. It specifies CSAAGTQTSYEQYF.